These 20 T cell receptor beta chains share one sample of origin, sequenced in a study of T-cell memory formation after mild COVID-19. TCRdb independently ran MiXCR on the 5' RACE reads; one entry per CDR3 protein. The table includes 250,000 to 350,000 distinct CDR3 sequences, about a sixth detected once. Material for sequencing was PBMCs or a T cell subset sorted from them (not recorded which). The receptors come from a man aged 18 to 30 who had mild COVID-19 (a few samples of this study predate the infection). Cell type and time point are not known.

This clonotype was detected only a few times. The rearrangement links TRBV29-1 to TRBJ2-5; tentatively, D is TRBD2 (5 bases). The CDR3 contains 14 residues. CDR1 and CDR2 from the germline V gene are SQVTM and ANQGSEA. Trimming removed 3 bases at V and 5 bases at J, with 16 bases between. The CDR3 region is CSVEGDSLRETQYF. The CDR3 nucleotides read TGCAGCGTTGAGGGAGATTCCCTCCGGGAGACCCAGTACTTC.

The chain couples TRBV6-1 to TRBJ2-5; possibly TRBD1 or TRBD2 for D (6 bases each). The CDR3 runs to 19 residues. Trimming stripped 6 bases from V and 5 bases from J, with 31 bases between. CDR1 and CDR2 (germline): MNHNS, SASEGT. The CDR3 here is CASRYWGPSSGVTSETQYF. CDR3 coding DNA: TGTGCCAGCAGGTACTGGGGGCCCTCTTCGGGGGTTACAAGCGAGACCCAGTACTTC.

This clonotype has only a few counts. The chain joins TRBV28 to TRBJ2-5, with D tentatively TRBD1 or TRBD2 (7 bases each). Germline-derived CDR1 and CDR2 are MDHEN and SYDVKM. The ends were cut back, 5 bases at V and 2 bases at J, with 18 bases in the middle. This CDR3 is 16 amino acids long. Written as DNA, the CDR3 is TGTGCCAGCAGTGTACAAAGGGGGCGGGGGCAAGAGACCCAGTACTTC. Translating it yields CASSVQRGRGQETQYF.

The V call is TRBV7-9, the J call TRBJ1-1; D remains unclear. Trimming took 3 bases from V and 10 from J, leaving 12 bases between them. This CDR3 spans 12 amino acids. Germline V gene sequence: CDR1 SEHNR, CDR2 FQNEAQ (reference sequence). The DNA for the CDR3 is TGTGCCAGCAGCTTCGGGGTAGATCTAGCTTTCTTT. It codes for CASSFGVDLAFF. The whole variable domain, remainder taken from reference TRBV7-9 and TRBJ1-1, is DTGVSQNPRHKITKRGQNVTFRCDPISEHNRLYWYRQTLGQGPEFLTYFQNEAQLEKSRLLSDRFSAERPKGSFSTLEIQRTEQGDSAMYLCASSFGVDLAFFGQGTRLTVV.

This clonotype was counted a few times. This rearrangement joins TRBV4-2 to TRBJ2-5; 10 positions agree with TRBD2. The CDR3 has 16 residues. V lost 4 bases, J lost 2 bases, and 7 bases stayed unmatched. Germline values: CDR1 LGHNA, CDR2 YNFKEQ. CDR3 in amino acids: CASSLIGLAVQETQYF. The CDR3 region has the DNA TGTGCCAGCAGCCTAATAGGACTAGCGGTTCAAGAGACCCAGTACTTC.

The chain is built from TRBV30 and TRBJ1-1, with D perhaps matching TRBD1 (6 bases). Per germline, CDR1 GTSNPN and CDR2 SVGIG (reference sequence). The CDR3 is 14 amino acids. Trimming removed 6 bases at V and 0 bases at J, with 14 bases between. The CDR3 region has the DNA TGTGCCTGTAACTGGGACACCATGAACACTGAAGCTTTCTTT. It translates to CACNWDTMNTEAFF.

Notes on this clonotype: One base away lies a much larger clone, so this may be a sequencing read error. The gene calls are TRBV2 and TRBJ2-5; the D is unclear. Germline V gene lookup returns CDR1 SNHLY and CDR2 FYNNEI. The CDR3 loop spans 12 amino acids. V was clipped by 6 bases and J by 0 bases, with 5 bases between them. CDR3 nucleotide sequence: TGTGCCAGCAGACTGGACCAAGAGACCCAGTACTTC. It yields the protein CASRLDQETQYF.

This clonotype was observed a handful of times. The chain is built from TRBV29-1 and TRBJ2-1; 7 bases are a match to TRBD2. The germline CDR1 and CDR2 sequences are SQVTM and ANQGSEA. The CDR3 is made up of 11 amino acids. After removal of 7 bases from V and 3 bases from J, the junction contained 0 bases not matched to a gene. The CDR3 is CSAGGYNEQFF. DNA of the CDR3: TGCAGCGCGGGGGGCTACAATGAGCAGTTCTTC.

J is TRBJ2-3 and V is TRBV7-2, with a tentative D call TRBD1 (6 bases). Per germline, CDR1 SGHTA and CDR2 FQGNSA. V was cut by 4 bases and J by 2 bases, with 16 bases left in between. The CDR3 consists of 16 residues. The CDR3 sequence: CASSYAGEISTDTQYF. CDR3 nucleotide sequence: TGTGCCAGCAGCTACGCAGGGGAAATCTCCACAGATACGCAGTATTTT.

The chain recombines TRBV12-3 or TRBV12-4 with TRBJ2-5; D may match TRBD1 or TRBD2 (5 bases each). The CDR3 runs to 13 residues. V shed 2 bases and J shed 7 bases, with 11 bases lying between them. The CDR3 here is CASSLRDDGTQYF. In DNA form, the CDR3 reads TGTGCCAGCAGTTTAAGGGACGACGGGACCCAGTACTTC.

In its sample, this clonotype was seen a few times. The chain employs TRBV7-2 and TRBJ1-2; no reliable D call. The CDR3 runs 12 residues. Looked up from germline, CDR1 is SGHTA and CDR2 is FQGNSA. V gave up 5 bases and J gave up 6 bases, with 10 bases separating them. This chain's CDR3 is CASSPPVDGYTF. CDR3 DNA: TGTGCCAGCAGCCCACCCGTTGATGGCTACACCTTC. Drawing the rest from reference TRBV7-2 and TRBJ1-2, the complete variable domain is GAGVSQSPSNKVTEKGKDVELRCDPISGHTALYWYRQSLGQGLEFLIYFQGNSAPDKSGLPSDRFSAERTGGSVSTLTIQRTQQEDSAVYLCASSPPVDGYTFGSGTRLTVV.

The chain is built from TRBV12-3 or TRBV12-4 and TRBJ2-2; D possibly corresponds to TRBD1 (6 bases). This CDR3 is 15 amino acids long. V shed 3 bases and J shed 3 bases, with 11 bases lying between them. The CDR3 loop is CASSLAGVDTGELFF. Here the CDR3 DNA reads TGTGCCAGCAGTTTGGCAGGGGTGGACACCGGGGAGCTGTTTTTT.

This clonotype was seen a few times. This rearrangement joins TRBV6-1 to TRBJ1-3; D unresolved. CDR1 is MNHNS and CDR2 is SASEGT in the germline V gene. This CDR3 region has 14 residues. V was cut by 3 bases and J by 5 bases, with 11 bases left in between. The CDR3 DNA is TGTGCCAGCAGTGATGGGCCAGGCAGAAACACCATATATTTT. Protein product: CASSDGPGRNTIYF.

The chain uses TRBV7-2 and TRBJ2-7, with D perhaps TRBD2 (5 bases). Deletions cut 0 bases from V and 4 bases from J, with 7 bases between. The CDR3 has 13 amino acids. The germline V gene has CDR1 SGHTA and CDR2 FQGNSA. The CDR3 nucleotides read TGTGCCAGCAGCTTAGCCGGGGAATACGAGCAGTACGTC. This encodes CASSLAGEYEQYV.

J is TRBJ2-3 and V is TRBV6-2 or TRBV6-3; 11 nucleotides align to TRBD2. The CDR3 has 16 residues. CDR1 and CDR2 (germline): MNHEY, SVGEGT. Trimming removed 2 bases from V and 5 bases from J; junction bases left unmatched: 6. The CDR3 loop is CASSYPGLAGGDTQYF. The CDR3 DNA reads as TGTGCCAGCAGTTACCCTGGCCTAGCGGGGGGAGATACGCAGTATTTT.

V usage is TRBV11-2 and J usage is TRBJ1-4, with D perhaps matching TRBD1 (6 bases). Trimming removed 3 bases at V and 4 bases at J, with 12 bases between. The CDR3 length is 15 residues. Germline CDR1 and CDR2: SGHAT and FQNNGV. The CDR3 loop is CASSFTGTINEKLFF. The CDR3 coding sequence is TGTGCCAGCAGCTTTACCGGGACAATTAATGAAAAACTGTTTTTT.

This chain links TRBV5-1 with TRBJ2-1; the D call may be TRBD1 or TRBD2 (5 bases each). Trimming cost V 0 bases and J 7 bases, with 14 bases left between them. The germline V gene has CDR1 SGHRS and CDR2 YFSETQ. The CDR3 is 15 residues long. The chain's CDR3 is CASSLVRAGENEQFF. The DNA for the CDR3 is TGCGCCAGCAGCTTGGTCAGGGCCGGGGAGAATGAGCAGTTCTTC.

There are a few counts of this clonotype. The CDR3 loop is CASSVGTPNTRQYF. The CDR3, as DNA: TGTGCCAGCAGCGTGGGGACTCCGAATACACGCCAGTACTTC. The chain combines TRBV7-2 with TRBJ2-5; D possibly corresponds to TRBD2 (6 bases). V lost 5 bases and J lost 10, with 20 bases in between. The CDR3 runs 14 residues. CDR1 and CDR2 (germline): SGHTA, FQGNSA.

DNA of the CDR3: TGTGCCAGCAGTCCAGGAAACAATCAGCCCCAGCATTTT. This encodes CASSPGNNQPQHF. The rearrangement uses TRBV12-3 or TRBV12-4 and TRBJ1-5; D gene uncertain. V was clipped by 5 bases and J by 3 bases, with 8 bases between them. The CDR3 has 13 residues.

V is TRBV12-3 or TRBV12-4 and J is TRBJ1-4, with TRBD1 matching over 8 bases. The V gene end was trimmed by 5 bases and the J gene end by 8 bases; junction bases not matched to a gene: 4. The CDR3 consists of 13 residues. CDR3 sequence (DNA): TGTGCCAGCAGTCGACAGGGGCGGGAAAAACTGTTTTTT. Amino acid sequence: CASSRQGREKLFF.